These 10 T cell receptor beta chains originate from one sample sequenced in a study of neurological immune-mediated disorders. MiXCR, applied by TCRdb to the 5' RACE reads, yields one record per CDR3 protein. The data hold some 18,000 distinct CDR3 sequences, with 7.5% observed a single time. Sequences were obtained from CD8+ T cells from blood. Every receptor here comes from a woman in her 30s with HTLV-1-associated myelopathy (HAM/TSP).

The sample holds many counts of this clonotype. V usage is TRBV2 and J usage is TRBJ2-1, with D possibly being TRBD1 (6 bases). From germline, CDR1 is SNHLY and CDR2 FYNNEI. The CDR3 extends over 14 amino acids. V lost 5 bases and J lost 6, with 14 bases in between. The CDR3 reads CASSSGEWGNEQFF. CDR3 nucleotides: TGTGCCAGCAGTTCAGGGGAATGGGGCAATGAGCAGTTCTTC.

This clonotype has at least ten counts. V gene TRBV20-1 combines with J gene TRBJ2-4; D is perhaps TRBD2 (6 bases). Trimming stripped 6 bases from V and 7 bases from J, with 16 bases between. The germline CDR1 and CDR2 sequences are DFQATT and SNEGSKA (reference sequence). The CDR3 has 13 residues. CDR3 DNA sequence: TGCAGTGCCTCTTCGATAGCGGACAACATTCAGTACTTC. It encodes CSASSIADNIQYF.

This clonotype was observed many times. This rearrangement joins TRBV12-3 or TRBV12-4 to TRBJ2-1, with TRBD2 identical over 13 bases. V gave up 5 bases and J gave up 10 bases; unmatched junction bases: 8. The CDR3 extends over 15 amino acids. The CDR3 DNA reads as TGTGCCAGCAGTGTGACTAGCGGGGGGACGGAGGAGCAGTTCTTC. Translation gives CASSVTSGGTEEQFF.

This clonotype was observed many times. The CDR3 DNA sequence: TGCAGCGTTGAAGATAAGGGACGGGCAGCTTTCTTT. It encodes CSVEDKGRAAFF. The chain employs TRBV29-1 and TRBJ1-1; maybe TRBD1 (5 bases). Trimming left V 0 bases short and J 10 bases short, with 12 bases between. The germline CDR1 and CDR2 sequences are SQVTM and ANQGSEA. This CDR3 has 12 residues. Variable domain in full (rest from reference TRBV29-1 and TRBJ1-1): SAVISQKPSRDICQRGTSLTIQCQVDSQVTMMFWYRQQPGQSLTLIATANQGSEATYESGFVIDKFPISRPNLTFSTLTVSNMSPEDSSIYLCSVEDKGRAAFFGQGTRLTVV.

This clonotype was found many times. The chain combines TRBV4-2 with TRBJ2-7; 7 bases fit TRBD1. Trimming at V came to 3 bases and at J to 4 bases, leaving 6 bases not matched to a gene. The CDR3 is 14 amino acids. Germline V CDR1 and CDR2: LGHNA, YNFKEQ. This CDR3 is CASSHGGQTYEQYF. CDR3 nucleotides: TGTGCCAGCAGCCATGGGGGACAGACGTACGAGCAGTACTTC.

This clonotype has at least ten counts. V usage is TRBV7-9 and J usage is TRBJ2-3, with 9 bases aligning to TRBD2. The CDR3 sequence is 16 residues long. J was trimmed by 3 bases and V by 5 bases; bases with no gene match: 9. CDR1 is SEHNR, CDR2 FQNEAQ, per germline (reference sequence). The CDR3 here is CASSPQTSGKTDTQYF. The CDR3 region has the DNA TGTGCCAGCAGCCCCCAGACTAGCGGAAAGACAGATACGCAGTATTTT.

This clonotype was seen ten or more times. V is TRBV5-6 and J is TRBJ2-2; the match to TRBD2 covers 8 bases. V lost 5 bases to trimming and J lost 1 base; unmatched junction nucleotides: 4. The CDR3 has 15 residues. The germline gives CDR1 SGHDT, CDR2 YYEEEE. The CDR3 protein is CASSPAGGNTGELFF. As DNA, the CDR3 is TGTGCCAGCAGTCCGGCGGGGGGGAACACCGGGGAGCTGTTTTTT.

This clonotype was counted many times. J is TRBJ1-2 and V is TRBV7-9; D perhaps matches TRBD1 (5 bases). The V and J ends lost 3 bases and 0 bases respectively, with 20 bases between them. This CDR3 is built from 18 residues. CDR1 is SEHNR and CDR2 is FQNEAQ in the germline V gene (reference sequence). This CDR3 reads CASSLGRGLQLANYGYTF. In DNA, the CDR3 is TGTGCCAGCAGCTTGGGAAGGGGACTCCAGTTAGCTAACTATGGCTACACCTTC.

This clonotype was found many times. The chain carries TRBV29-1 and TRBJ2-3; 9 nucleotides line up with TRBD2. CDR3 size: 17 residues. CDR1 is SQVTM, CDR2 ANQGSEA, per germline. Trimming cost V 1 base and J 2 bases; bases outside gene matches: 10. The CDR3: CSVEGLMASGATDTQYF. The CDR3 DNA is TGCAGCGTTGAAGGACTGATGGCTAGCGGGGCCACAGATACGCAGTATTTT.

This clonotype was detected many times. The chain has TRBV6-1 and TRBJ1-1, with D unclear. The CDR3 is 12 residues long. Germline values: CDR1 MNHNS, CDR2 SASEGT. V was clipped by 7 bases and J by 4 bases, with 10 bases between them. The CDR3 spells CASILGGTEAFF. Here the CDR3 DNA reads TGTGCCAGCATCTTGGGCGGCACTGAAGCTTTCTTT.